A single T cell receptor beta chain is shown here with its context. The antigen is not known. Assay used: immunoSEQ multiplex PCR; TCRdb lists only in-frame clones, some missing. The table records 150,000 to 250,000 clones, over 60% of them present only once. This sample is part of a study of cytotoxic CD8 clonotypes in ibrutinib-treated CLL. On the study more broadly: The patients, around 10 relapsed/refractory and under 16 treatment-naive, included around 17 who were IGHV unmutated. Overall, roughly 25 responses were partial and 2 complete; following median 68 months, about 15 patients stayed remitted and approximately 12 progressed. Once patients had received a median about eleven months of treatment, range 6 to 36, response samples were obtained.

CDR1 and CDR2 from the germline V gene are SGHDN and FVKESK. The CDR3 spans 16 residues. Trimming took 0 bases from V and 3 from J; bases not matched to a gene: 0. General study points: Shared public clonotypes were rare, and on treatment they either got smaller or stayed the same.

This receptor was taken from a human donor with chronic lymphocytic leukemia. The sequencing here drew on PBMCs, taken after 24 months of ibrutinib treatment. The V call is TRBV14, the J call TRBJ2-7, with TRBD2 identical over 15 bases. The CDR3 loop reads CASSQEGLAGGYEQYF. CDR3 DNA: TGTGCCAGCAGCCAAGAGGGACTAGCGGGAGGCTACGAGCAGTACTTC.